This T cell receptor beta chain came from a study of shared clonotypes between healthy human individuals. Broader study findings: Four donors shared approximately 5% of their naive CD4 clonotypes. The sole specimen, blood, was sampled, and tissue repertoires likely differ.

The CDR3 sequence is 14 residues long. The trim removed 4 bases at V and 7 bases at J, leaving 6 bases unmatched. Germline V lookup: CDR1 MNHNS, CDR2 SASEGT. In the case of this clone: Its cognate antigen is unknown.

Per the study methods: Filtering differed because ImmunoSEQ produced junction-only sequences that carried no quality scores. Measured with immunoSEQ multiplex PCR; TCRdb has only the in-frame clones, and not every one. The V and J calls and clone size come from that table; D and trimming were worked out from the DNA. The data contain under 1 million clones, almost 95% of them singletons. Naive CD8 isolation took CD45RO-negative cells positively selected for CCR7 and excluded terminally differentiated effector memory CD45RA+ cells. This sequence was found in a man aged 25-45 years in good health. The genes are TRBV6-1 and TRBJ2-4; 8 bases fit TRBD1. Sequenced input: naive CD8+ T cells sorted from blood. CDR3 sequence (DNA): TGTGCCAGCAGTGCCCCGGACAGGGTTAACATTCAGTACTTC. Translating it yields CASSAPDRVNIQYF.